The rows below give T cell receptor beta chains drawn from one sample of a study of OX40 agonist ivuxolimab in advanced cancers. Repertoires were generated with immunoSEQ multiplex PCR, while TCRdb's copy carries only in-frame clones and drops some. The table shows around 140,000 clones, with about nine tenths occurring only once. Sequencing used CD4+ or CD8+ T cells sorted from blood, obtained in a trial of the OX40 agonist ivuxolimab. Receptors originate from an adult with an advanced solid tumor such as melanoma, head and neck, liver or kidney cancer. CDR3s include the opening cysteine and the closing phenylalanine or tryptophan. Each record gives: D gene, clone size, J gene, V gene, CDR3 DNA, CDR3 protein. The D gene is left open where the match is weak. Clone size is not always given. Where it is, it says once, few, many or a class for expanded clones.

- | - | TRBJ1-1 | TRBV28 | TGTGCCAGCAGCAGAGGGGGAAGGAACACTGAAGCTTTCTTT | CASSRGGRNTEAFF
- | - | TRBJ1-2 | TRBV2 | TGTGCCAGCACCCGGGATGGACAGCCGGTCGATGGCTACACCTTC | CASTRDGQPVDGYTF
TRBD1 | - | TRBJ2-1 | TRBV4-2 | TGTGCCAGCAGCCAACCGGGACAGTTACATATCGATGAGCAGTTCTTC | CASSQPGQLHIDEQFF
- | once | TRBJ2-1 | TRBV27 | TGTGCCAGCAGTTTGGAGACTGTAAGCTCCTACAATGAGCAGTTCTTC | CASSLETVSSYNEQFF
- | - | TRBJ1-1 | TRBV29-1 | TGCAGCGTGGGCATGATGAACACTGAAGCTTTCTTT | CSVGMMNTEAFF
- | - | TRBJ1-5 | TRBV5-1 | TGCGCCAGCAGCGCAGGGAGGGATCAGCCCCAGCATTTT | CASSAGRDQPQHF
- | - | TRBJ2-5 | TRBV10-3 | TGTGCCATCCGGCTGGAGGGGGTAGAGACCCAGTACTTC | CAIRLEGVETQYF
- | - | TRBJ2-5 | TRBV5-6 | TGTGCCAGCAGCCACGGACAGCGACAGACCCAGTACTTC | CASSHGQRQTQYF
TRBD1 | - | TRBJ1-4 | TRBV28 | TGTGCCAGCACCGTGACAGGGAGGGGGGAAAAACTGTTTTTT | CASTVTGRGEKLFF
- | - | TRBJ2-2 | TRBV7-3 | TGTGCCAGCAGCAATGGACCCAGTACCGGGGAGCTGTTTTTT | CASSNGPSTGELFF
TRBD2 | once | TRBJ2-1 | TRBV7-9 | TGTGCCAGCAGCTCGACTAGCGGGAGTTTTGAGCAGTTCTTC | CASSSTSGSFEQFF
TRBD2 | - | TRBJ2-5 | TRBV7-2 | TGTGCCAGCAGCTTAGCTGGGACTAGCGGTCAAGAGACCCAGTACTTC | CASSLAGTSGQETQYF
- | - | TRBJ2-2 | TRBV7-8 | TGTGCCAGCAGCTTAGTAGGGGGGTACACCGGGGAGCTGTTTTTT | CASSLVGGYTGELFF
- | - | TRBJ1-4 | TRBV5-4 | TGTGCCAGCAGCTTCCCTAATGAAAAACTGTTTTTT | CASSFPNEKLFF
- | - | TRBJ2-5 | TRBV5-6 | TGTGCCAGCAGCTTACGCGAGACCCAGTACTTC | CASSLRETQYF
TRBD1 | - | TRBJ1-1 | TRBV5-1 | TGCGCCAGCAGCCTCGGACAGGGGGCCCAAGTTGTTAATGAAGCTTTCTTT | CASSLGQGAQVVNEAFF
- | - | TRBJ2-5 | TRBV7-2 | TGTGCCAGCAGCCCTGGGGGGCAGACCCAGTACTTC | CASSPGGQTQYF
TRBD1 | once | TRBJ1-2 | TRBV28 | TGTGCCAGCAGTTTGCGACCGGGACAGGGAACCTATGGCTACACCTTC | CASSLRPGQGTYGYTF
TRBD2 | - | TRBJ2-1 | TRBV28 | TGTGCCAGCAGCGGGCAAAACGGGAGGGTCTACAATGAGCAGTTCTTC | CASSGQNGRVYNEQFF
- | - | TRBJ1-1 | TRBV6-5 | TGTGCCAGCAGTTACTCAGGGGGGGACCCGGGGACTGAAGCTTTCTTT | CASSYSGGDPGTEAFF
- | - | TRBJ1-5 | TRBV29-1 | TGCAGCGTCGCCCTGACAGGTGGAGATCAGCCCCAGCATTTT | CSVALTGGDQPQHF
- | - | TRBJ2-3 | TRBV7-6 | TGTGCCAGCAGCTTAGCCCCGTTAGTAGGAGATACGCAGTATTTT | CASSLAPLVGDTQYF
- | - | TRBJ2-7 | TRBV7-8 | TGTGCCAGCAGCTCCTGGGGGCCCGCCGCTTCCCACGAGCAGTACTTC | CASSSWGPAASHEQYF
TRBD1 | - | TRBJ1-3 | TRBV7-6 | TGTGCCAGCAGCTTAGCAGGACAGGATATAAACACCATATATTTT | CASSLAGQDINTIYF
- | - | TRBJ2-6 | TRBV28 | TGTGCCAGTTTGGGGGCCAACGTCCTGACTTTC | CASLGANVLTF
TRBD2 | - | TRBJ2-7 | TRBV11-1 | TGTGCCAGCAGTCTCGGGACTAGCGGGCCCTACGAGCAGTACTTC | CASSLGTSGPYEQYF
- | - | TRBJ2-1 | TRBV20-1 | TGCAGTGCCGAAAAGGATGAGCAGTTCTTC | CSAEKDEQFF
- | - | TRBJ2-7 | TRBV21-1 | TGTGCCAGCAGCAAGCCTAGGTGCTACGAGCAGTACTTC | CASSKPRCYEQYF
- | - | TRBJ2-1 | TRBV19 | TGTGCCAGTAGGCAGGGTAATTACAATGAGCAGTTCTTC | CASRQGNYNEQFF
- | - | TRBJ2-6 | TRBV19 | TGTGCCAGTCGCCTTTCTGGGGCCAACGTCCTGACTTTC | CASRLSGANVLTF
- | - | TRBJ2-1 | TRBV4-2 | TGTGCCAGCAGCCAAGGGTCCCCGAGCGGAGGGTACAATGAGCAGTTCTTC | CASSQGSPSGGYNEQFF
TRBD2 | - | TRBJ2-1 | TRBV19 | TGTGCCAGTAGCGAGCGGGAGTCCAGGTACAATGAGCAGTTCTTC | CASSERESRYNEQFF
- | - | TRBJ1-4 | TRBV2 | TGTGCCAGCATCGACACATCCACCGAAAAACTGTTTTTT | CASIDTSTEKLFF
- | - | TRBJ2-7 | TRBV4-1 | TGCGCCAGCAGCCAGGGGACACCGGACTACGAGCAGTACTTC | CASSQGTPDYEQYF
- | - | TRBJ2-5 | TRBV5-1 | TGCGCCAGCAGGGGAGAGACCCAGTACTTC | CASRGETQYF
- | - | TRBJ1-1 | TRBV5-1 | TGCGCCAGCAGCTGGGGGGACGGGAACACTGAAGCTTTCTTT | CASSWGDGNTEAFF
- | - | TRBJ2-1 | TRBV28 | TGTGCCAGCAGTTTATCTGGCGGGGCCCCTAATGAGCAGTTCTTC | CASSLSGGAPNEQFF
- | once | TRBJ2-6 | TRBV5-4 | TGTGCCAGCAGCCTCTCAGGATCCGGGGCCAACGTCCTGACTTTC | CASSLSGSGANVLTF
- | once | TRBJ1-4 | TRBV9 | TGTGCCAGCAGCCCCCAAGGGGTTGGGGGGAGTGAAAAACTGTTTTTT | CASSPQGVGGSEKLFF
- | - | TRBJ1-2 | TRBV4-3 | TGCGCCAGCAGCCAAGATAGGCATAACTATGGCTACACCTTC | CASSQDRHNYGYTF
- | - | TRBJ1-1 | TRBV5-1 | TGCGCCAGCAGCCTGGGTGGGCAGAACACTGAAGCTTTCTTT | CASSLGGQNTEAFF
- | - | TRBJ2-3 | TRBV15 | TGTGCCACCAGCAGAGTGACCTTCGCGAGCGCAGATACGCAGTATTTT | CATSRVTFASADTQYF
- | - | TRBJ2-7 | TRBV7-8 | TGTGCCAGCAGCCCCCCGACAGGATACTCCTACGAGCAGTACTTC | CASSPPTGYSYEQYF
TRBD1 | - | TRBJ2-7 | TRBV19 | TGTGCCAGTAGTATAGGAAGGACAGGGGACGAGCAGTACTTC | CASSIGRTGDEQYF
- | - | TRBJ2-7 | TRBV2 | TGTGCCAGCATACTAAGGGGCGAGCAGTACTTC | CASILRGEQYF
TRBD2 | - | TRBJ2-1 | TRBV19 | TGTGCCAGTAGTATGGGGCTAGCGGGAGTCAATGAGCAGTTCTTC | CASSMGLAGVNEQFF
TRBD1 | - | TRBJ1-1 | TRBV7-9 | TGTGCCAGCAGCTCAAGGACAGGGATAAACACTGAAGCTTTCTTT | CASSSRTGINTEAFF
- | - | TRBJ2-5 | TRBV5-1 | TGCGCCAGCAGCGTACGGGTGGGTGGAGAGACCCAGTACTTC | CASSVRVGGETQYF
TRBD2 | - | TRBJ2-5 | TRBV9 | TGTGCCAGCAGCACCCGGGGGGCGGGAGGCGAAGAGACCCAGTACTTC | CASSTRGAGGEETQYF